The 3 T cell receptor beta chains presented below share a single source sample, sequenced in a study of blood T cell repertoires in COVID-19. Method: immunoSEQ multiplex PCR; TCRdb's copy keeps in-frame clones and lacks some. This table holds about 99,000 clones, 80% to 85% found once. The sequenced material came from peripheral blood. Receptors were obtained from a man between 70 and 80 years old with active or convalescent COVID-19.

Concerning this clone itself: One end of the junction is discordant with germline, which a read error may explain. The rearrangement joins TRBV4-3 to TRBJ2-1; 13 bases line up with TRBD2. CDR1 and CDR2 (germline): LGHNA, YSLEER. The CDR3 length is 16 residues. CDR3 nucleotide sequence: TGCGCCAGCAGCCAAGATCGGGGGACTAGCGGGGTGAATAAGGTCTTC. Protein product: CASSQDRGTSGVNKVF.

The rearrangement uses TRBV11-3 and TRBJ2-2; TRBD1 matches at 8 bases. CDR1 SGHNT and CDR2 YENEEA come from the germline V gene. This CDR3 has 14 amino acids. With V trimmed by 5 bases and J by 6 bases, 5 bases remained unmatched. CDR3 nucleotide sequence: TGTGCCAGCAGCAAGGGACAGGCCTCCGGGGAGCTGTTTTTT. Amino acid sequence: CASSKGQASGELFF.

The genes are TRBV7-2 and TRBJ2-2; TRBD2 aligns across 11 bases. In germline, CDR1 is SGHTA, CDR2 FQGNSA. With V trimmed by 2 bases and J by 5 bases, 1 base remained unmatched. This CDR3 is built from 15 residues. CDR3 amino acids: CASSLSSGGTGELFF. The CDR3 bases are TGTGCCAGCAGCTTATCTAGCGGGGGGACCGGGGAGCTGTTTTTT. Full variable domain (missing parts from reference TRBV7-2 and TRBJ2-2): GAGVSQSPSNKVTEKGKDVELRCDPISGHTALYWYRQSLGQGLEFLIYFQGNSAPDKSGLPSDRFSAERTGGSVSTLTIQRTQQEDSAVYLCASSLSSGGTGELFFGEGSRLTVL.